This T cell receptor beta chain was identified in a study of blood T cell repertoires in COVID-19 (dated by TCRdb to 2020 to 2022). Background for the entire study: Samples from collaborators originated in the United States, Italy and Spain and spanned both the acute and convalescent phases of COVID-19. The material from the prospective study consisted of cDNA or gDNA derived from T cells, B-cell-depleted T cells, or PBMCs. Deeply sampled blood TCRbeta repertoires from subjects exposed to, actively infected with, or recovered from COVID-19 were included in the dataset. A freely available public database, intended as a resource for researchers studying the immune response to SARS-CoV-2, is where the repertoires were released. Samples came from the ongoing ImmuneRACE study (first 160 participants) plus 1,254 subjects from 6 global collaborators. A de-identified subject ID, COVID-19 status, age in years and sex were almost always included in the sample metadata. HLA class I and class II types, where available, came from metadata supplied by the sample provider rather than from assay-based typing.

Overall results and qualifications from the work: The quantity of clinical and demographic metadata differed by source and by participant and was supplied without curation.

One collaborating source in Seattle enrolled patients during active infection and followed them longitudinally through the course of disease. Collaborating institutions collected whole blood in K2EDTA tubes following their own protocols. For TCRbeta analysis, collaborators shipped samples in one of three forms: frozen whole blood, isolated PBMCs, or DNA extracted from either of those sample types. The trim is 1 base for V and 7 bases for J, with a gap of 22 bases between the germline ends. The CDR3 sequence holds 17 residues, the cysteine and phenylalanine included. Only the CDR3 part of the read is kept: 51 bases, read in frame from the first base. CDR1 and CDR2 were assigned from the germline V gene (reference sequence) as LNHDA and SQIVND. TCRbeta CDR3 regions were amplified from genomic DNA using the immunoSEQ Assay, a bias-controlled multiplex PCR. In the paper's pipeline: The number of nucleated cells in each sample was estimated by amplification of reference gene primers within the assay. Sequence reads were collapsed and filtered to measure the absolute abundance of every unique TCRbeta CDR3 rearrangement. Productive Simpson clonality was computed per sample as the square root of Simpson's diversity index over productive rearrangements. Entries here come from immuneACCESS through TCRdb and include only in-frame sequences with V and J called. Some clones fail to appear in such tables; in the studies checked, an unresolved V gene covers under half of the shortfall, and the cause of the remainder is unknown. V and J calls and clone size are given by that table; D and trimming were obtained from the DNA. The sample table lists about 18,000 clones, over 75% of them with a count of one. The ten largest clones capture 15% to 20% of the sample.

Based on its abundance in the sample, this clone is medium-sized (0.01 to 0.1%). The clone's antigen remains unknown. No qualities accompany the bases; no much larger clone lies one base away. This sequence was found in a man between 65 and 85 years old with COVID-19, enrolled during active disease. This chain joins TRBV19 to TRBJ1-1, with the identity of the D gene unclear. Sequencing was done on a sample of peripheral blood. The DNA reads TGTGCCAGTAGTATAGCCCCGGCGACGACAAAAAAAGTTGAAGCTTTCTTT. Its protein reads: CASSIAPATTKKVEAFF.